Presented here are 5 T cell receptor beta chains from one specimen sequenced in a study of blood T cell repertoires in COVID-19. Repertoires were generated with immunoSEQ multiplex PCR, while TCRdb's copy carries only in-frame clones and drops some. The table shows about 190,000 clones, with approximately 91% occurring only once. Material for sequencing was peripheral blood. The source of these receptors is a man aged 70 or older with active or convalescent COVID-19.

The rearrangement links TRBV28 to TRBJ1-2; D gene ambiguous. Germline V gene sequence: CDR1 MDHEN, CDR2 SYDVKM. The CDR3 sequence is 17 residues long. V was clipped by 3 bases and J by 7 bases, with 24 bases between them. The CDR3 sequence is CASSFMRAPKNLSGYTF. The CDR3 coding sequence is TGTGCCAGCAGTTTCATGCGGGCTCCAAAAAATCTGTCTGGCTACACCTTC.

V and J are TRBV10-3 and TRBJ2-5; 8 nucleotides align to TRBD1. With 6 bases clipped from V and 0 bases from J, the junction kept 6 bases outside the gene matches. The CDR3 runs 15 residues. Germline-derived CDR1 and CDR2 are ENHRY and SYGVKD. CDR3 amino acids: CAIREGQVNQETQYF. CDR3 nucleotides: TGTGCCATCAGGGAGGGACAGGTAAACCAAGAGACCCAGTACTTC.

The chain carries TRBV6-5 and TRBJ1-5; a possible D gene is TRBD1 (5 bases). CDR1 MNHEY and CDR2 SVGAGI come from the germline V gene. This CDR3 is built from 15 residues. The ends were cut back, 4 bases at V and 5 bases at J, with 15 bases in the middle. The CDR3 is CASSSLGGVDQPQHF. The CDR3 DNA follows: TGTGCCAGCAGTTCCCTTGGGGGGGTGGATCAGCCCCAGCATTTT.

This chain joins TRBV11-3 and TRBJ2-3; 9 bases are shared with TRBD2. Per germline, CDR1 SGHNT and CDR2 YENEEA. This CDR3 contains 17 residues. Losses at the gene ends were 5 bases for V and 3 bases for J; bases not matched to a gene: 12. The CDR3 region is CASSMGGGAGTTDTQYF. The CDR3 DNA sequence: TGTGCCAGCAGCATGGGCGGGGGGGCCGGAACGACAGATACGCAGTATTTT.

The gene calls are TRBV5-1 and TRBJ1-1, with TRBD1 matching over 9 bases. The V gene's germline CDR1 is SGHRS and CDR2 YFSETQ. CDR3 length: 16 residues. The J segment lost 1 base and the V segment lost 6 bases, leaving 10 bases of the junction unmatched. CDR3 residues: CASTRTGTGPNTEAFF. The CDR3 region has the DNA TGCGCCAGCACCAGAACCGGGACAGGGCCGAACACTGAAGCTTTCTTT.